This TCR beta chain was documented in a study of T cell responses to AZD1222 COVID-19 vaccine. On the study more broadly: Second-dose intervals of approximately 4 or approximately 12 weeks were pooled. The study's findings and limits: With dominance at 160-218 and 743-854, vaccine-associated CD4 TCRs spanned spike. Clonal diversity was possibly underestimated; the donors were predominantly white British and more often female.

Only in-frame clones appear in the TCRdb table, and some are missing; sequencing was by immunoSEQ multiplex PCR. The table includes about 120,000 clones, about 91% detected once. The CDR3 contains 14 residues. Germline loops: CDR1 MNHEY, CDR2 SVGAGI. V lost 8 bases and J 0 bases, leaving 11 bases between the germline ends. About this clone: What it binds is unknown.

The source was peripheral blood, collected on day 0 of AZD1222 vaccination. This rearrangement joins TRBV6-5 to TRBJ2-1; D ambiguous. This clonotype originated in an adult in good health. In DNA, the CDR3 is TGTGCCAGCGCGATGACCGGCTCCTACAATGAGCAGTTCTTC. Its translation is CASAMTGSYNEQFF.